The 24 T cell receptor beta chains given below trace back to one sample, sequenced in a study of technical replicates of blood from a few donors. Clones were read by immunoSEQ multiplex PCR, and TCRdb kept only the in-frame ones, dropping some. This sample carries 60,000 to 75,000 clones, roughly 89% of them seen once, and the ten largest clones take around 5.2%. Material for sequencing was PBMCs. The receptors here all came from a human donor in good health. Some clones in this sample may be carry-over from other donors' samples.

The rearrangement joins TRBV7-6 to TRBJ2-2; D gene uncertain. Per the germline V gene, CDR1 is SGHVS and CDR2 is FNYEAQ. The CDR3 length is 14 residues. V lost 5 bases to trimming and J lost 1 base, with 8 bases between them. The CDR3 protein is CASSPLVNTGELFF. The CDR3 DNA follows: TGTGCCAGCAGCCCCTTAGTGAACACCGGGGAGCTGTTTTTT.

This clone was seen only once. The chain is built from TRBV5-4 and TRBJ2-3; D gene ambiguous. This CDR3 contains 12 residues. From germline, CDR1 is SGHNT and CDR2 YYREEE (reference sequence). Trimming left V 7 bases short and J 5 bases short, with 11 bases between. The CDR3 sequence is CASAKYRDTQYF. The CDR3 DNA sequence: TGTGCCAGCGCCAAGTACAGAGATACGCAGTATTTT.

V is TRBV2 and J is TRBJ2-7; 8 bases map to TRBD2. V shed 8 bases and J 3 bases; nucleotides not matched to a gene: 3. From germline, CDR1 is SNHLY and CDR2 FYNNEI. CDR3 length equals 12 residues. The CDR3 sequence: CASLTSGYEQYF. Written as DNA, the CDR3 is TGTGCCAGCTTAACTAGCGGCTACGAGCAGTACTTC.

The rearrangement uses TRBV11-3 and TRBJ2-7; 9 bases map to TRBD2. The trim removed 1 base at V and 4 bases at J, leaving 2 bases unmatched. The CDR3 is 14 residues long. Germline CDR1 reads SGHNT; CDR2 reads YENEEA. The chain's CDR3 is CASSLGGGDYEQYF. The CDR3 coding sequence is TGTGCCAGCAGCTTAGGCGGGGGGGATTACGAGCAGTACTTC.

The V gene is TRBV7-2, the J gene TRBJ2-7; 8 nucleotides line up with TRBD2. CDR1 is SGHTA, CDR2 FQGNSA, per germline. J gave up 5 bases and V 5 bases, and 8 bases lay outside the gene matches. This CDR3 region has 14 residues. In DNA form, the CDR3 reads TGTGCCAGCAGCCACGGGACTAGTTCACACGAGCAGTACTTC. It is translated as CASSHGTSSHEQYF.

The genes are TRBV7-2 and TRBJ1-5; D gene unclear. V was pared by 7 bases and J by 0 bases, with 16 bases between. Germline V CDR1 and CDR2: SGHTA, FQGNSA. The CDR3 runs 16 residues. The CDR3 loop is CASTLASAYSNQPQHF. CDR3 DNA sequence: TGTGCCAGCACTCTAGCGTCGGCGTATAGCAATCAGCCCCAGCATTTT.

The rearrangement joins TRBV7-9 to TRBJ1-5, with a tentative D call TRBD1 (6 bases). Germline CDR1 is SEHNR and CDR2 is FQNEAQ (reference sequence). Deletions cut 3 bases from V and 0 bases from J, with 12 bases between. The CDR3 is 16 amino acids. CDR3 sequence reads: CASSFSGTRSNQPQHF. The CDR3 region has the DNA TGTGCCAGCAGCTTTAGTGGGACACGTAGCAATCAGCCCCAGCATTTT.

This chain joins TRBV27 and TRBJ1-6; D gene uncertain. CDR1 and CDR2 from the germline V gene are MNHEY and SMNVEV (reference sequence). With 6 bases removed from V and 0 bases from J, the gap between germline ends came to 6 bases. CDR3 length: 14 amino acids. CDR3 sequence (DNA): TGTGCCAGCAGCCTAAGCTCCTATAATTCACCCCTCCACTTT. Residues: CASSLSSYNSPLHF.

The CDR3 coding sequence is TGTGCCAGCAGCTTAGGATATGGCCTGAACACTGAAGCTTTCTTT. This sequence encodes CASSLGYGLNTEAFF. The V gene is TRBV7-2, the J gene TRBJ1-1; D uncertain. From germline, CDR1 is SGHTA and CDR2 FQGNSA. The ends were cut back, 1 base at V and 0 bases at J, with 9 bases in the middle. The CDR3 is 15 amino acids. The entire variable domain, with the rest obtained from reference TRBV7-2 and TRBJ1-1, is as follows: GAGVSQSPSNKVTEKGKDVELRCDPISGHTALYWYRQSLGQGLEFLIYFQGNSAPDKSGLPSDRFSAERTGGSVSTLTIQRTQQEDSAVYLCASSLGYGLNTEAFFGQGTRLTVV.

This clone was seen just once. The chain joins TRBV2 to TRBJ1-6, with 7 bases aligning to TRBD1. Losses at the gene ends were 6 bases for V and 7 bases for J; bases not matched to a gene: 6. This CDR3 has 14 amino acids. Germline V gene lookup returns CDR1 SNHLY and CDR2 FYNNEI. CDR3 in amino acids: CASSPTGWNSPLHF. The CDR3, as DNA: TGTGCCAGCAGCCCGACAGGGTGGAATTCACCCCTCCACTTT.

The CDR3 DNA follows: TGCAGCGTCCTCGGGGAACCGGACCTCAGTACGCAGTATTTT. Translation gives CSVLGEPDLSTQYF. The chain recombines TRBV29-1 with TRBJ2-3; D is possibly TRBD2 (5 bases). The CDR3 runs 14 residues. In germline, CDR1 is SQVTM, CDR2 ANQGSEA. Between the trimmed V and J ends, which lost 6 bases and 8 bases, there was a span of 21 bases.

CDR3 sequence (DNA): TGTGCCAGCAGTGAGGGGGTGACTAGCGGCTACGAGCAGTACTTC. It yields the protein CASSEGVTSGYEQYF. The rearrangement joins TRBV2 to TRBJ2-7; the match to TRBD2 covers 9 bases. The CDR3 has 15 residues. Trimming at V came to 3 bases and at J to 3 bases, leaving 6 bases not matched to a gene. Germline assignment: CDR1 SNHLY and CDR2 FYNNEI.

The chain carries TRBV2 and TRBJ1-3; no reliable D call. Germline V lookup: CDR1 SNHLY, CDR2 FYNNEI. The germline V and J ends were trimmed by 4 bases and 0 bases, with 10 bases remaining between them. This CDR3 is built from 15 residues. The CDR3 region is CASSARENSGNTIYF. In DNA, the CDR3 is TGTGCCAGCAGTGCACGAGAGAACTCTGGAAACACCATATATTTT.

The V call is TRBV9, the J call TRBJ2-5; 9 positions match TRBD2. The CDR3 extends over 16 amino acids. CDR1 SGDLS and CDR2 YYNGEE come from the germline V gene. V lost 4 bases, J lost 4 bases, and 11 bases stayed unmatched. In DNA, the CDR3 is TGTGCCAGCAGCTATAGCGGGAGCGGAGTGGCAGAGACCCAGTACTTC. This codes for CASSYSGSGVAETQYF.

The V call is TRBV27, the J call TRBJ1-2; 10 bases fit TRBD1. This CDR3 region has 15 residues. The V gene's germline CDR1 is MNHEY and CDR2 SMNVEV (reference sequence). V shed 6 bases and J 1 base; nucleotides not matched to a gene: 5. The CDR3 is CASRRQGAGNYGYTF. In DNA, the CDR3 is TGTGCCAGCAGGAGACAGGGGGCAGGTAACTATGGCTACACCTTC.

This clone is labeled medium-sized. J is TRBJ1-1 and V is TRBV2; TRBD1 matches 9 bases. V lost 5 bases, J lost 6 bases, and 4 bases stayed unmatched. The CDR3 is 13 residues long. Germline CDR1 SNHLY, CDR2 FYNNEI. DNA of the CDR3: TGTGCCAGCAGTAGGGGACAGGGACCTGAAGCTTTCTTT. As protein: CASSRGQGPEAFF. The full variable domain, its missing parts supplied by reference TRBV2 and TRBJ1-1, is EPEVTQTPSHQVTQMGQEVILRCVPISNHLYFYWYRQILGQKVEFLVSFYNNEISEKSEIFDDQFSVERPDGSNFTLKIRSTKLEDSAMYFCASSRGQGPEAFFGQGTRLTVV.

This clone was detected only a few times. Here the CDR3 reads CAISDQGRYQPQHF. The CDR3 bases are TGTGCCATCAGTGATCAGGGCCGGTATCAGCCCCAGCATTTT. The V and J genes are TRBV10-3 and TRBJ1-5; D is possibly TRBD1 (5 bases). CDR1 is ENHRY, CDR2 SYGVKD, per germline. The CDR3 has 14 residues. V gave up 3 bases and J gave up 5 bases, with 11 bases separating them.

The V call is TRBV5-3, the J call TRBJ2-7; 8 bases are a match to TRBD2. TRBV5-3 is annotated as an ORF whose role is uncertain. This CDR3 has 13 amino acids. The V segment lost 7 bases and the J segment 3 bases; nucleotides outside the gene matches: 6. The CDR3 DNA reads TGTGCCAGAGATTACAGCGGGGGCTACGAGCAGTACTTC. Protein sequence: CARDYSGGYEQYF.

In DNA form, the CDR3 reads TGTGCCAGCAGCCTGGGGGGGTTGCTCTCCTACGAGCAGTACTTC. Protein: CASSLGGLLSYEQYF. The chain combines TRBV7-2 with TRBJ2-7; 7 bases match TRBD2. The germline CDR1 and CDR2 sequences are SGHTA and FQGNSA. Trimming took 5 bases from V and 0 from J; bases not matched to a gene: 7. CDR3 length equals 15 residues.

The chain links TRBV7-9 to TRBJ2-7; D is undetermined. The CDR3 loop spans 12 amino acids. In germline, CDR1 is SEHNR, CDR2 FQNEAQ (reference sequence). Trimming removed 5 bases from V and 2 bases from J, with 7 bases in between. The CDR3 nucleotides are TGTGCCAGCAGCAGATCGGCCTACGAGCAGTACTTC. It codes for CASSRSAYEQYF.

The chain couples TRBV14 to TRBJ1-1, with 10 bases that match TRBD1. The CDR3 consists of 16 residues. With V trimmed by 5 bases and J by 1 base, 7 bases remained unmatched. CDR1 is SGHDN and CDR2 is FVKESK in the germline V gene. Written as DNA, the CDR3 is TGTGCCAGCAGCTTTCGGGACAGGGGATCGAACACTGAAGCTTTCTTT. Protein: CASSFRDRGSNTEAFF.

In nucleotides, the CDR3 is TGTGCCAGCGCCGGGCGTTCAGGGATGAACACTGAAGCTTTCTTT. Encoded protein: CASAGRSGMNTEAFF. The chain links TRBV28 to TRBJ1-1; a weak D match, TRBD1 (5 bases). The V end lost 8 bases, the J end lost 0 bases, and 16 bases lay between the germline ends. Germline loops: CDR1 MDHEN, CDR2 SYDVKM. The CDR3 runs 15 residues.

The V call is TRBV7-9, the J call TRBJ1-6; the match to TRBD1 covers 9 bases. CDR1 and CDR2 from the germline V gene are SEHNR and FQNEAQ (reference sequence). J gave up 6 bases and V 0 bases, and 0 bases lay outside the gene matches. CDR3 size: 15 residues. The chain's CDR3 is CASSLAGQGNSPLHF. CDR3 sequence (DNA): TGTGCCAGCAGCTTAGCGGGACAGGGTAATTCACCCCTCCACTTT.

CDR3 nucleotide sequence: TGTGCCAGCAGTTCCCGGGACAGGGGGACCTACGAGCAGTACTTC. This encodes CASSSRDRGTYEQYF. The chain is built from TRBV6-5 and TRBJ2-7, with TRBD1 matching over 11 bases. Germline values: CDR1 MNHEY, CDR2 SVGAGI. With 4 bases clipped from V and 2 bases from J, the junction kept 4 bases outside the gene matches. The CDR3 covers 15 residues.